Listed here are 3 T cell receptor beta chains from one sample, sequenced in a study of blood T cell repertoires in COVID-19. Data came from immunoSEQ multiplex PCR; TCRdb stores just in-frame clones and leaves some out. The repertoire holds about 100,000 clones, with about 77% as singletons. The source material was peripheral blood. The receptors were gathered from a woman in her 70s with acute or convalescent COVID-19.

The rearrangement links TRBV30 to TRBJ1-2; possible D gene TRBD1, 6 bases. Trimming cost V 4 bases and J 0 bases, with 12 bases left between them. Per the germline V gene, CDR1 is GTSNPN and CDR2 is SVGIG (reference sequence). The CDR3 is made up of 14 amino acids. The CDR3 nucleotides are TGTGCCTGGAAGGTGGGGGCTTCTAACTATGGCTACACCTTC. Its translation: CAWKVGASNYGYTF.

This clone was counted once. The chain is built from TRBV5-1 and TRBJ1-4; tentative D call: TRBD1 (5 bases). Trimming took 4 bases from V and 5 from J, leaving 9 bases between them. Germline loops: CDR1 SGHRS, CDR2 YFSETQ. CDR3 length: 13 amino acids. In DNA, the CDR3 is TGCGCCAGCAGCCGGTCAGGGAATGAAAAACTGTTTTTT. This gives the protein CASSRSGNEKLFF.

The chain employs TRBV30 and TRBJ1-1; 10 bases align to TRBD1. V lost 2 bases, J lost 6 bases, and 6 bases stayed unmatched. CDR3 length: 14 amino acids. Germline V gene lookup returns CDR1 GTSNPN and CDR2 SVGIG (reference sequence). The CDR3 spells CAWSPRTGGPEAFF. In DNA form, the CDR3 reads TGTGCCTGGAGTCCCCGGACAGGGGGACCTGAAGCTTTCTTT.